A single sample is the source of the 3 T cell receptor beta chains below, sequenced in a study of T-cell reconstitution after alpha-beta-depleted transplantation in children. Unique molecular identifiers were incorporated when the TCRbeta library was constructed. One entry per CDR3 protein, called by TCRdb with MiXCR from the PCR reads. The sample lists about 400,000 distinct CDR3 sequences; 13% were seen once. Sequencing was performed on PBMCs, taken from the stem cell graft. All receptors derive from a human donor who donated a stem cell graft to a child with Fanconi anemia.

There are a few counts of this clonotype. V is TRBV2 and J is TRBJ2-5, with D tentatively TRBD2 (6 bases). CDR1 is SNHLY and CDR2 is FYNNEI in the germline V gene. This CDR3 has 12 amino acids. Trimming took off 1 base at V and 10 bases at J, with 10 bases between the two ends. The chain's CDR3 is CASSEGWRDQYF. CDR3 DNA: TGTGCCAGCAGTGAAGGTTGGCGGGACCAGTACTTC.

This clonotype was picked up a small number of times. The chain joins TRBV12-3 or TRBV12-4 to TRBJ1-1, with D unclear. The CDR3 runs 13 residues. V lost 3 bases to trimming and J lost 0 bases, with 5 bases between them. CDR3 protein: CASSFKVNTEAFF. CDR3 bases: TGTGCCAGCAGTTTCAAAGTGAACACTGAAGCTTTCTTT.

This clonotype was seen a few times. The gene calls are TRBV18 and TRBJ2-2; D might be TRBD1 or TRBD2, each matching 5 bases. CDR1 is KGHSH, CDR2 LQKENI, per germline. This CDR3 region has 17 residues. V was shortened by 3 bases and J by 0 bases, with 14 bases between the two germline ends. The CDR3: CASSPDDLGANTGELFF. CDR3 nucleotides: TGTGCCAGCTCACCTGACGACCTGGGGGCGAACACCGGGGAGCTGTTTTTT.